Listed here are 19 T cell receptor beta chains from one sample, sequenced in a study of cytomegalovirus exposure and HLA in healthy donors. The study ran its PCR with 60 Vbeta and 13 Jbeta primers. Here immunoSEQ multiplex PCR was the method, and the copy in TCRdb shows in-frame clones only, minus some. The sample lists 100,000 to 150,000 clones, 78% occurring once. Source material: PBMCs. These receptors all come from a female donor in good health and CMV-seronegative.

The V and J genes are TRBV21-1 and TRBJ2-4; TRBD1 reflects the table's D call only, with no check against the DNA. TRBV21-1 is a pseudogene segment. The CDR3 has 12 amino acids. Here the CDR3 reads CASQGAKNIQYF. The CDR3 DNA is TGTGCCAGTCAGGGAGCCAAAAACATTCAGTACTTC.

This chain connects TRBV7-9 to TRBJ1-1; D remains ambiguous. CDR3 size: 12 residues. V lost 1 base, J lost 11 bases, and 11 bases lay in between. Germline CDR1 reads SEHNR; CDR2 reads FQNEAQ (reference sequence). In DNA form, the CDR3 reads TGTGCCAGCAGCTTAGTTGGGTCGGGGGCTTTCTTT. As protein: CASSLVGSGAFF.

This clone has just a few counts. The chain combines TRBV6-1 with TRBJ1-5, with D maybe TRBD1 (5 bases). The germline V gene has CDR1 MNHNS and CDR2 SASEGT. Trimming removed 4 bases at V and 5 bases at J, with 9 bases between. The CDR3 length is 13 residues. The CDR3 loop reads CASSGGVHQPQHF. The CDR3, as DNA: TGTGCCAGCAGTGGGGGGGTCCATCAGCCCCAGCATTTT.

The CDR3 loop reads CASSPGTPGETIYF. CDR3 nucleotide sequence: TGCGCCAGCAGCCCTGGGACTCCCGGGGAAACCATATATTTT. J is TRBJ1-3 and V is TRBV4-1, with D tentatively TRBD1 (5 bases). Germline V gene lookup returns CDR1 MGHRA and CDR2 YSYEKL. The CDR3 is 14 amino acids. Trimming took 4 bases from V and 10 from J, leaving 17 bases between them.

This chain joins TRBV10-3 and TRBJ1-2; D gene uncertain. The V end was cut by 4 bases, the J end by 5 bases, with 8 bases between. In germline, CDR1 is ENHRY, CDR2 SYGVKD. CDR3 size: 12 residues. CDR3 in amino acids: CAISGAEYGYTF. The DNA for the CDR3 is TGTGCCATCAGTGGGGCAGAATATGGCTACACCTTC.

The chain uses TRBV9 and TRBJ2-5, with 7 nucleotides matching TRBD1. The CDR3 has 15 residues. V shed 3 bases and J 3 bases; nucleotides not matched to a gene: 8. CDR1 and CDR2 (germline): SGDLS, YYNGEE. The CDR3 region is CASSAWKGTEETQYF. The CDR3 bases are TGTGCCAGCAGCGCCTGGAAGGGGACAGAAGAGACCCAGTACTTC.

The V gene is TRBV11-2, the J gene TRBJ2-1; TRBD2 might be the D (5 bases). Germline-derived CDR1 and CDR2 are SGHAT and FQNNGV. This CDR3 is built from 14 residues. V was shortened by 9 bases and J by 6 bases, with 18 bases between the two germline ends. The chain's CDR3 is CAREDGEIGNEQFF. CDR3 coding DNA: TGTGCCAGAGAGGACGGGGAGATCGGCAATGAGCAGTTCTTC.

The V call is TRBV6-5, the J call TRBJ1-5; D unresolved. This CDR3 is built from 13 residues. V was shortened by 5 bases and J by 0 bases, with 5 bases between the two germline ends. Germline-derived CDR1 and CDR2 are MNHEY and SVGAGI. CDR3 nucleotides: TGTGCCAGCAGTATTAGTAGCAATCAGCCCCAGCATTTT. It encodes CASSISSNQPQHF.

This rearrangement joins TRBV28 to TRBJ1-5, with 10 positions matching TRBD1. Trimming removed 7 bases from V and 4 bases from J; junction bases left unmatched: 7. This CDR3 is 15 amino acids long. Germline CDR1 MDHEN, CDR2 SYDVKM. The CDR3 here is CASTTGTGDNQPQHF. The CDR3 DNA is TGTGCCAGCACTACCGGGACAGGGGATAATCAGCCCCAGCATTTT.

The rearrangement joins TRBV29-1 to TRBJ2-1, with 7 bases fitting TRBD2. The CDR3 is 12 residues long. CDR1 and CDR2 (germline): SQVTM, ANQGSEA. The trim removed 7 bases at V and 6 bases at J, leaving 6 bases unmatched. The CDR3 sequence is CSGGGTANEQFF. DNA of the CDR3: TGCAGCGGCGGGGGTACCGCCAATGAGCAGTTCTTC.

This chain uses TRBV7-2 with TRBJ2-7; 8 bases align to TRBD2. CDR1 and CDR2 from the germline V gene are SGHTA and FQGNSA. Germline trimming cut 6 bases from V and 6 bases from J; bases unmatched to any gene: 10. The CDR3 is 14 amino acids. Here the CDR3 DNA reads TGTGCCAGCAGTATAGCGGGGCCGTCCGCCGAGCAGTACTTC. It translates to CASSIAGPSAEQYF.

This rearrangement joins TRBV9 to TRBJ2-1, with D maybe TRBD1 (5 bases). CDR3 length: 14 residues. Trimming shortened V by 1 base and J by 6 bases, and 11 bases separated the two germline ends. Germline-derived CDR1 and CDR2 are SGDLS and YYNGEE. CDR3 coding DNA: TGTGCCAGCAGCGTACATGGCGACAGCAATGAGCAGTTCTTC. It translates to CASSVHGDSNEQFF.

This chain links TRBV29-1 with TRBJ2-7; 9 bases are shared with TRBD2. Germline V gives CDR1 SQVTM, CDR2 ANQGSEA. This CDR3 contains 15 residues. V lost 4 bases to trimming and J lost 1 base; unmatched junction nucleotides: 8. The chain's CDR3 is CSVVSRAGGSYEQYF. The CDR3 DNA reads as TGCAGCGTTGTCTCCCGGGCGGGAGGGTCCTACGAGCAGTACTTC.

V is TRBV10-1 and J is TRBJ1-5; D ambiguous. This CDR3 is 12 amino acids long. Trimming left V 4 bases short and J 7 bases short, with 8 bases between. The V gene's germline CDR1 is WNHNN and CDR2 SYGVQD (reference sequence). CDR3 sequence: CASSGRWQPQHF. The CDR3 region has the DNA TGCGCCAGCAGTGGGAGGTGGCAGCCCCAGCATTTT.

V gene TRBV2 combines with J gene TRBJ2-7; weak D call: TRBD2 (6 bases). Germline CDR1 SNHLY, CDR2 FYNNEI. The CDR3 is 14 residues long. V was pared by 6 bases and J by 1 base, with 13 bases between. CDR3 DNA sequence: TGTGCCAGCAGAACGCGGGGCTTTTCCTACGAGCAGTACTTC. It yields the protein CASRTRGFSYEQYF.

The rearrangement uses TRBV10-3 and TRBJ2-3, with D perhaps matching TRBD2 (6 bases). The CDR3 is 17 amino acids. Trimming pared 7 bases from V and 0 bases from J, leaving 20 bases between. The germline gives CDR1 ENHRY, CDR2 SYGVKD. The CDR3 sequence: CAITSTHREISTDTQYF. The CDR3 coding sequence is TGTGCCATCACCTCCACCCATCGGGAGATTAGCACAGATACGCAGTATTTT.

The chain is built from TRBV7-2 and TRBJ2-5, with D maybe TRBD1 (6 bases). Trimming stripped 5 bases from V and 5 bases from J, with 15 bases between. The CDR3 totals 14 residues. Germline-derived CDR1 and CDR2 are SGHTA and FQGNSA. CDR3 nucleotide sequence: TGTGCCAGCAGCGAACCGGGACATAGGGAGACCCAGTACTTC. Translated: CASSEPGHRETQYF.

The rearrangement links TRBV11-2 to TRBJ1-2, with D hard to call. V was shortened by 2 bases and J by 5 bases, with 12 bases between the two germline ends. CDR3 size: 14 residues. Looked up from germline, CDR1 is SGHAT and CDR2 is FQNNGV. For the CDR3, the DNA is TGTGCCAGCAGCTTACAGGCGATTACATATGGCTACACCTTC. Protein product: CASSLQAITYGYTF.

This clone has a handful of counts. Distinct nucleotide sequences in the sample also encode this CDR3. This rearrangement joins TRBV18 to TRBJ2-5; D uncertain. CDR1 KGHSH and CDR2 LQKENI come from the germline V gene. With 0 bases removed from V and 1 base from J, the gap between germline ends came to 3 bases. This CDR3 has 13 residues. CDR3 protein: CASSPPLQETQYF. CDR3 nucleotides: TGTGCCAGCTCACCACCCCTCCAAGAGACCCAGTACTTC.